Listed below are T cell receptor beta chains from one sample, sequenced in a study of control samples from healthy donors and cancer patients. The method was immunoSEQ multiplex PCR; TCRdb's version includes in-frame clones alone and lacks a portion of them. Altogether approximately 52,000 clones are present, roughly 90% being singletons, with the ten largest covering approximately 3.8%. Material for sequencing was blood. These receptors came from a man in his fifties in good health. The CDR3 runs from the conserved cysteine through the conserved F or W. The order of the fields is CDR3 DNA, CDR3 protein, clone size, D gene, V gene, J gene, CDR3 length. A D gene is named only where the DNA matches it firmly. Clone size is stated in some rows and not others, as once, few, many or a class when expanded.

TGCGCCAGCAGCTTGGTCGCGGGGTTGAACACTGAAGCTTTCTTT	CASSLVAGLNTEAFF	-	-	TRBV5-1	TRBJ1-1	15
TGTGCCAGCAGCCCCCGGACAGGGGCGGATACGCAGTATTTT	CASSPRTGADTQYF	few	TRBD1	TRBV9	TRBJ2-3	14
TGCGCCAGCAGCTTTGGCGGAGGATACAATGAGCAGTTCTTC	CASSFGGGYNEQFF	-	-	TRBV5-1	TRBJ2-1	14
TGTGCCAGCTGGGACGAGAGCTCCTACAATGAGCAGTTCTTC	CASWDESSYNEQFF	-	-	TRBV27	TRBJ2-1	14
TGTGCCAGCGGGGCGGAAAAACTGTTTTTT	CASGAEKLFF	-	-	TRBV6-5	TRBJ1-4	10
TGTGCCGGCAGTTTAAGGGGACTAGCTCCCGGGGGGTCGTACAATGAGCAGTTCTTC	CAGSLRGLAPGGSYNEQFF	-	TRBD2	TRBV28	TRBJ2-1	19
TGTGCCATCAGTGCTGGACAGGGATTCGATAATTCACCCCTCCACTTT	CAISAGQGFDNSPLHF	-	TRBD1	TRBV10-3	TRBJ1-6	16
TGTGCCAGCAGCCAAGAAGAGGCTAGCGGGAGCTCGTACAATGAGCAGTTCTTC	CASSQEEASGSSYNEQFF	-	TRBD2	TRBV4-2	TRBJ2-1	18
TGCAGCGTGGAGGGAGGGGCCCTCTCCTACGAGCAGTACTTC	CSVEGGALSYEQYF	-	TRBD2	TRBV29-1	TRBJ2-7	14
TGTGCCAGCAGCGCTGAGGACAGGGGGCGGTTCTGGGACTATGGCTACACCTTC	CASSAEDRGRFWDYGYTF	-	TRBD1	TRBV9	TRBJ1-2	18
TGTGCCTGGAGTTTAAATCTGAAGCCCCAGCATTTT	CAWSLNLKPQHF	-	-	TRBV30	TRBJ1-5	12
TGCGCCAGCATCTTGGAGGGCGGTTCACCCCTCCACTTT	CASILEGGSPLHF	-	-	TRBV5-1	TRBJ1-6	13
TGTGCCAGCAGACCGGGACAGGGGGCCAACGAGCAGTACTTC	CASRPGQGANEQYF	-	TRBD1	TRBV6-5	TRBJ2-7	14
TGTGCCAGTAGTGAAACCGGGACGTGGGTTTCCGAGGGCAATCAGCCCCAGCATTTT	CASSETGTWVSEGNQPQHF	few	-	TRBV19	TRBJ1-5	19
TGTGCCAGCACCGTTGACAGGGTGGGCCCCTACAATGAGCAGTTCTTC	CASTVDRVGPYNEQFF	-	TRBD1	TRBV28	TRBJ2-1	16
TGTGCCAGCAGCCAAGAATTCCCGGGACTAGCGGGAGCCAACACAGATACGCAGTATTTT	CASSQEFPGLAGANTDTQYF	-	TRBD2	TRBV14	TRBJ2-3	20
TGTGCCAGCAGTGCCGGACAGGGTAACACCGGGGAGCTGTTTTTT	CASSAGQGNTGELFF	-	TRBD1	TRBV2	TRBJ2-2	15
TGTGCCAGCTCCCGAAGCACAGATACGCAGTATTTT	CASSRSTDTQYF	-	-	TRBV18	TRBJ2-3	12
TGCACCGGACGAACAGGAAAAGAGACCCAGTACTTC	CTGRTGKETQYF	-	-	TRBV29-1	TRBJ2-5	12
TGTGCCAGCAGTCTGCTAGCGGGTAACGGGGAGCTGTTTTTT	CASSLLAGNGELFF	-	TRBD2	TRBV7-6	TRBJ2-2	14
TGTGCCAGTAGTATTGGGTGGAACACTGAAGCTTTCTTT	CASSIGWNTEAFF	-	-	TRBV19	TRBJ1-1	13
TGTGCCAGCAGTTCTAATCAAGGAGCCGATGGCTACACCTTC	CASSSNQGADGYTF	-	-	TRBV6-2/TRBV6-3	TRBJ1-2	14
TGCGCCAGCAGCCAAGATAGGGCAGGGGCCTCACCCCTCCACTTT	CASSQDRAGASPLHF	-	-	TRBV4-3	TRBJ1-6	15
TGTGCCAGTAGTATAGAATTTATTGGGGCTGAAGCTTTCTTT	CASSIEFIGAEAFF	few	-	TRBV19	TRBJ1-1	14
TGTGCCAGCAGCTTGGGACAGGGGGTAAAGAATGAGCAGTTCTTC	CASSLGQGVKNEQFF	-	TRBD1	TRBV7-9	TRBJ2-1	15
TGTGCCACCCAGGGACAGCAAGAAAACATTCAGTACTTC	CATQGQQENIQYF	-	TRBD1	TRBV18	TRBJ2-4	13
TGTGCCAGCAGTTCCCGTATGAGCTCCTATAATTCACCCCTCCACTTT	CASSSRMSSYNSPLHF	-	-	TRBV28	TRBJ1-6	16
TGTGCCAGCAGCGTGGGACAGGGGCGCCAGGGCTACACCTTC	CASSVGQGRQGYTF	once	TRBD1	TRBV2	TRBJ1-2	14
TGTGCCAGCAGTTTTAGCCTGCACTACGAGCAGTACTTC	CASSFSLHYEQYF	-	-	TRBV28	TRBJ2-7	13
TGTGCCAGCAGCCTTCGACAGGGGACCAACTATGGCTACACCTTC	CASSLRQGTNYGYTF	-	TRBD1	TRBV14	TRBJ1-2	15
TGTGCCAGCAGTTTAGTCTCTAGCGCTTACAATGAGCAGTTCTTC	CASSLVSSAYNEQFF	-	-	TRBV27	TRBJ2-1	15
TGTGCCAGTAGTATCACCGGGACACATGAAAAACTGTTTTTT	CASSITGTHEKLFF	-	-	TRBV19	TRBJ1-4	14
TGCGCCAGCAGCTTGAACCTGAACAGGGGGTTTACTGAAGCTTTCTTT	CASSLNLNRGFTEAFF	-	TRBD1	TRBV5-1	TRBJ1-1	16
TGTGCCAGCAGTCTGGGCGGGGGTCAGCCCCAGCATTTT	CASSLGGGQPQHF	-	-	TRBV12-3/TRBV12-4	TRBJ1-5	13
TGTGCCAGCACCCCACTAGGACAGGGGAGGAATGAGCAGTTCTTC	CASTPLGQGRNEQFF	-	TRBD1	TRBV6-6	TRBJ2-1	15
TGTGCCAGCTCATGGGACAGAGGCACTGAAGCTTTCTTT	CASSWDRGTEAFF	-	TRBD1	TRBV3-1/TRBV3-2	TRBJ1-1	13
TGTGCCAGCAGCCCGGGACAGGGTCCCTACGAGCAGTACTTC	CASSPGQGPYEQYF	-	TRBD1	TRBV13	TRBJ2-7	14
TGTGCCAGCAGCCAAGAAGCGGGAGGGCCGGACGAGCAGTACTTC	CASSQEAGGPDEQYF	-	TRBD2	TRBV4-2	TRBJ2-7	15
TGTGCCAGCAGTCCCCTGACTAACGGGAGTGAGACCCAGTACTTC	CASSPLTNGSETQYF	-	-	TRBV27	TRBJ2-5	15
TGTGCCAGCAGTTTCGCGGGACAGGGGGTAAGAGAACCTGAAGCTTTCTTT	CASSFAGQGVREPEAFF	-	TRBD1	TRBV28	TRBJ1-1	17
TGTGCCAGCAGCCGGGGGACGACTAATTCACCCCTCCACTTT	CASSRGTTNSPLHF	few	-	TRBV7-8	TRBJ1-6	14
TGTGCCAGCAGTTCGACAGGGGCATTGACTGAAGCTTTCTTT	CASSSTGALTEAFF	-	TRBD1	TRBV27	TRBJ1-1	14
TGTGCCAGCAGCTTGGCGGGACAGACAGATACGCAGTATTTT	CASSLAGQTDTQYF	-	TRBD1	TRBV5-6	TRBJ2-3	14
TGTGCCAGCCGACAGGGAGGGGAAGATACGCAGTATTTT	CASRQGGEDTQYF	-	-	TRBV6-5	TRBJ2-3	13
TGTGCCAGCAGTGCCAGACAGGTCTCCTTTGGTTCACCCCTCCACTTT	CASSARQVSFGSPLHF	-	-	TRBV6-2/TRBV6-3	TRBJ1-6	16
TGCGCCAGCAGAACCGGGACTAGCGGGTACAATGAGCAGTTCTTC	CASRTGTSGYNEQFF	-	TRBD2	TRBV10-2	TRBJ2-1	15
TGTGCCAGCAGCTTACAGGGTCTAGCTAACTATGGCTACACCTTC	CASSLQGLANYGYTF	-	-	TRBV5-4	TRBJ1-2	15
TGTGCCAGCAGTTTCACAGGGGGGGAGGGCTACACCTTC	CASSFTGGEGYTF	once	TRBD1	TRBV6-5	TRBJ1-2	13
TGTGCCAGCTCACCAACCGGGGGCCGGAACACCGGGGAGCTGTTTTTT	CASSPTGGRNTGELFF	-	-	TRBV18	TRBJ2-2	16
TGTGCCACCAGTGACGCGGGGGTTAGCACAGATACGCAGTATTTT	CATSDAGVSTDTQYF	-	TRBD2	TRBV24-1	TRBJ2-3	15
TGTGCCAGACCGGGGGCAGGGCACACTGAAGCTTTCTTT	CARPGAGHTEAFF	-	-	TRBV28	TRBJ1-1	13
TGTGCCAGCAGTCCTGACCCCCCCGGTGGCTTT	CASSPDPPGGF	-	-	TRBV12-3/TRBV12-4	TRBJ1-1	11
TGTGCCAGCAGTTTAGGGAGGGGACAGGGCGAAGAGACCCAGTACTTC	CASSLGRGQGEETQYF	-	TRBD1	TRBV28	TRBJ2-5	16